Given below is one T cell receptor beta chain in context. Original processing methods: The authors estimated nucleated cell counts from reference gene primer amplification. Profiled with immunoSEQ multiplex PCR; TCRdb holds only in-frame clones, not every one. From that table come the V and J calls and clone size; the DNA was used to work out D and trimming. Among around 62,000 clones listed, 65% to 90% were seen once. The sample originates from a study of blood T cell repertoires in COVID-19. Study-wide background: The origin of the acute and convalescent COVID-19 samples was the United States, Italy and Spain.

V was clipped by 2 bases and J by 1 base; unmatched bases: 10. CDR3 size: 18 residues. Germline CDR1 reads LGHDT; CDR2 reads YNNKEL (reference sequence). Sample: peripheral blood. The chain recombines TRBV3-1 (or the pseudogene TRBV3-2) with TRBJ2-3, with 9 positions matching TRBD2. The TCR sequence derives from a man between 45 and 60 years old with acute or convalescent COVID-19. The CDR3 loop is CASSQRRGGLLRTDTQYF. DNA for the CDR3: TGTGCCAGCAGCCAACGGCGGGGGGGCCTTTTGCGCACAGATACGCAGTATTTT.